Below are 11 T cell receptor beta chains sequenced from a single sample in a study of patients and donors after allogeneic stem cell transplantation. TCRdb analysed the RT-PCR reads with MiXCR anew, one entry per CDR3 protein. The table includes about a million distinct CDR3 sequences, roughly 17% detected once. Sequencing was performed on blood, either unsorted or a sorted T cell fraction (not recorded which). These receptors came from a human donor who was either an allogeneic HSCT recipient or a stem cell or donor lymphocyte infusion donor (not recorded which). It is not recorded whose cells these are; they may come from a transplant donor.

The sample holds a few counts of this clonotype. This rearrangement joins TRBV5-1 to TRBJ1-5; possibly TRBD1 for D (5 bases). Germline V CDR1 and CDR2: SGHRS, YFSETQ. V gave up 5 bases and J gave up 0 bases, with 12 bases separating them. CDR3 length: 15 amino acids. DNA for the CDR3: TGCGCCAGCAGTAAAGGGGTGGATAGCAATCAGCCCCAGCATTTT. It yields the protein CASSKGVDSNQPQHF.

Only a few counts were recorded for this clonotype. The CDR3 protein is CASSPWDREETQYF. In DNA, the CDR3 is TGTGCCAGCAGTCCATGGGACAGAGAAGAGACCCAGTACTTC. The V and J genes are TRBV27 and TRBJ2-5, with 7 bases matching TRBD1. V lost 5 bases and J lost 3; bases outside the gene matches: 6. The CDR3 covers 14 residues. Germline V lookup: CDR1 MNHEY, CDR2 SMNVEV (reference sequence).

V and J are TRBV6-5 and TRBJ2-2; D is unclear. The germline V gene encodes CDR1 MNHEY and CDR2 SVGAGI. Trimming pared 6 bases from V and 6 bases from J, leaving 8 bases between. The CDR3 length is 12 residues. CDR3 region: CASRRLAGELFF. The CDR3 coding sequence is TGTGCCAGCAGACGACTGGCCGGGGAGCTGTTTTTT.

This rearrangement joins TRBV18 to TRBJ2-1, with a possible D match to TRBD1 (6 bases). The CDR3 runs 14 residues. The V end lost 1 base, the J end lost 7 bases, and 11 bases lay between the germline ends. From germline, CDR1 is KGHSH and CDR2 LQKENI. The CDR3 sequence is CASSPQGVGNEQFF. DNA of the CDR3: TGTGCCAGCTCACCACAGGGGGTGGGAAATGAGCAGTTCTTC.

The chain couples TRBV24-1 to TRBJ2-2; D possibly matches TRBD1 or TRBD2 (5 bases each). Germline V gene lookup returns CDR1 KGHDR and CDR2 SFDVKD. The CDR3 spans 15 residues. V gave up 4 bases and J gave up 2 bases, with 10 bases separating them. This CDR3 is CATSDRDGNTGELFF. CDR3 DNA sequence: TGTGCCACCAGTGACCGGGACGGCAACACCGGGGAGCTGTTTTTT.

This clonotype has at least ten counts. The chain links TRBV6-2 or TRBV6-3 to TRBJ2-7; no definite D call. The CDR3 totals 12 residues. The germline V and J ends were trimmed by 5 bases and 5 bases, with 10 bases remaining between them. Germline V gives CDR1 MNHEY, CDR2 SVGEGT. As DNA, the CDR3 is TGTGCCAGCAGTCAAGCAAGGGACGAGCAGTACTTC. Protein sequence: CASSQARDEQYF.

J is TRBJ1-2 and V is TRBV20-1, with 9 bases that match TRBD1. Germline values: CDR1 DFQATT, CDR2 SNEGSKA (reference sequence). This CDR3 is 12 amino acids long. V shed 5 bases and J 7 bases; nucleotides not matched to a gene: 5. The CDR3 region has the DNA TGCAGTGCTCGACAGGGGGAGGTTGGCTACACCTTC. Its protein product is CSARQGEVGYTF.

The chain uses TRBV4-2 and TRBJ2-7; the match to TRBD1 covers 9 bases. CDR3 length: 16 residues. Germline CDR1 reads LGHNA; CDR2 reads YNFKEQ. Unmatched junction bases numbered 10, after V lost 5 bases and J lost 2 bases. CDR3 DNA sequence: TGTGCCAGCAGCGTCCATTCGGGACAGGGCACCTACGAGCAGTACTTC. Translation: CASSVHSGQGTYEQYF.

The table lists this clonotype with a few counts. The genes are TRBV4-3 and TRBJ2-7; D gene ambiguous. This CDR3 is 16 amino acids long. Per germline, CDR1 LGHNA and CDR2 YSLEER. V lost 0 bases, J lost 0 bases, and 12 bases lay in between. In DNA, the CDR3 is TGCGCCAGCAGCCAAGATCCTGGGAAATTCTCCTACGAGCAGTACTTC. Residues: CASSQDPGKFSYEQYF.

This clonotype showed up just once. The rearrangement joins TRBV5-1 to TRBJ2-6; 14 nucleotides align to TRBD2. CDR3 length: 16 residues. Per the germline V gene, CDR1 is SGHRS and CDR2 is YFSETQ. The J segment lost 4 bases and the V segment lost 4 bases, leaving 1 base of the junction unmatched. CDR3 residues: CASSRTSGRGANVLTF. CDR3 sequence (DNA): TGCGCCAGCAGCAGGACTAGCGGGAGGGGGGCCAACGTCCTGACTTTC.

The V call is TRBV9, the J call TRBJ2-2, with 9 bases lining up with TRBD2. CDR3 size: 16 residues. The J segment lost 6 bases and the V segment lost 1 base, leaving 7 bases of the junction unmatched. The germline gives CDR1 SGDLS, CDR2 YYNGEE. The CDR3 sequence is CASSVTGGGAAGELFF. The CDR3 bases are TGTGCCAGCAGCGTAACCGGCGGGGGGGCGGCCGGGGAGCTGTTTTTT.